What follows are 26 T cell receptor beta chains derived from one specimen sequenced in a study of graft-versus-host responses after intestinal transplantation. Repertoires were generated with immunoSEQ multiplex PCR, while TCRdb's copy carries only in-frame clones and drops some. The table lists some 10,000 clones, roughly 27% of them singletons, with over 3% in the top ten. The sample here was alloreactive CD4+ T cells from a mixed lymphocyte reaction culture, taken before intestinal transplant. Subset described: CFSE-low proliferating T cells sorted from approximately six-day pre-transplant mixed lymphocyte reaction (GvH or HvG direction). These receptors came from a human patient who received an intestinal transplant.

The V call is TRBV15, the J call TRBJ1-1; no clear D gene. The V and J ends lost 1 base and 2 bases respectively, with 14 bases between them. CDR3 length equals 16 residues. Germline V lookup: CDR1 LNHNV, CDR2 YYDKDF (reference sequence). Here the CDR3 reads CATSRGAEGVNTEAFF. The CDR3 DNA reads as TGTGCCACCAGCAGAGGGGCTGAGGGCGTTAACACTGAAGCTTTCTTT.

The rearrangement uses TRBV2 and TRBJ1-6, with 7 bases fitting TRBD1. The germline V gene has CDR1 SNHLY and CDR2 FYNNEI. The V and J ends lost 5 bases and 6 bases, in that order; junction bases with no gene match: 10. This CDR3 comprises 16 residues. CDR3 protein: CASSPHGTALNSPLHF. The CDR3 DNA follows: TGTGCCAGCAGTCCGCACGGGACAGCTCTTAATTCACCCCTCCACTTT.

This clone is medium-sized within its sample. This rearrangement joins TRBV10-3 to TRBJ2-7; 7 nucleotides line up with TRBD2. Trimming at V came to 9 bases and at J to 2 bases, leaving 10 bases not matched to a gene. The CDR3 runs to 14 residues. Germline V CDR1 and CDR2: ENHRY, SYGVKD. CDR3 loop: CAMPEASGPYEQYF. For the CDR3, the DNA is TGTGCCATGCCGGAGGCTAGCGGACCCTACGAGCAGTACTTC.

With respect to this clone: The junction departs from the called germline gene at one end, perhaps through a read error. The chain employs TRBV5-3 and TRBJ2-7; D ambiguous. TRBV5-3 is flagged as an ORF with uncertain function. There are 13 residues in the CDR3. The CDR3 spells CASSLVGTYEQYF. The CDR3 DNA sequence: TGTGCCAGCAGCTTGGTTGGGACCTACGAGCAGTACTTC.

This clone is deemed medium-sized. This chain joins TRBV21-1 and TRBJ2-7; the table assigns TRBD1, which was not confirmed against the DNA. TRBV21-1 is noted as a pseudogene. The CDR3 totals 14 residues. The CDR3 DNA sequence: TGTGCCAGCAGCTTAGGGGGTTCCTCCTACGAGCAGTACTTC. This translates into CASSLGGSSYEQYF.

The chain combines TRBV11-2 with TRBJ2-1; 12 nucleotides align to TRBD1. The CDR3 loop spans 18 amino acids. With V trimmed by 5 bases and J by 5 bases, 13 bases remained unmatched. Germline CDR1 reads SGHAT; CDR2 reads FQNNGV. CDR3 in amino acids: CASSPGGRRDRGHNEQFF. In DNA, the CDR3 is TGTGCCAGCAGCCCAGGGGGTAGGCGGGACAGGGGGCACAATGAGCAGTTCTTC.

This clone is classed as medium-sized. The rearrangement joins TRBV4-1 to TRBJ2-7; either TRBD1 or TRBD2 may supply D (6 bases each). Germline V gene sequence: CDR1 MGHRA, CDR2 YSYEKL. The CDR3 is 15 residues long. The germline V and J ends were trimmed by 0 bases and 6 bases, with 15 bases remaining between them. CDR3 residues: CASSQEWRDTVEQYF. The DNA for the CDR3 is TGCGCCAGCAGCCAAGAGTGGCGGGACACGGTCGAGCAGTACTTC.

The sample holds a few counts of this clone. This sequence joins TRBV29-1 and TRBJ2-7; D gene unclear. The CDR3 runs 15 residues. The germline V gene has CDR1 SQVTM and CDR2 ANQGSEA. V was pared by 4 bases and J by 2 bases, with 18 bases between. This CDR3 is CSVASEETITYEQYF. CDR3 bases: TGCAGCGTTGCGTCCGAGGAGACAATAACCTACGAGCAGTACTTC.

This clone came up once. This sequence joins TRBV25-1 and TRBJ2-3; D may be TRBD2 (5 bases). Per germline, CDR1 MGHDK and CDR2 SYGVNS. The CDR3 runs to 16 residues. Trimming removed 4 bases at V and 0 bases at J, with 14 bases between. The CDR3: CASSGGRGPSTDTQYF. CDR3 in DNA: TGTGCCAGCAGTGGAGGGCGAGGGCCAAGCACAGATACGCAGTATTTT.

In this sample, this clone turned up a few times. V gene TRBV7-9 combines with J gene TRBJ1-1; weak D call: TRBD1 (5 bases). The germline V gene encodes CDR1 SEHNR and CDR2 FQNEAQ (reference sequence). This CDR3 contains 12 residues. V was clipped by 6 bases and J by 4 bases, with 9 bases between them. CDR3 protein: CASRGRGTEAFF. In nucleotides, the CDR3 is TGTGCCAGCAGGGGGAGGGGCACTGAAGCTTTCTTT. Filled out from reference TRBV7-9 and TRBJ1-1, the complete variable domain reads DTGVSQNPRHKITKRGQNVTFRCDPISEHNRLYWYRQTLGQGPEFLTYFQNEAQLEKSRLLSDRFSAERPKGSFSTLEIQRTEQGDSAMYLCASRGRGTEAFFGQGTRLTVV.

V is TRBV4-1 and J is TRBJ2-7; 7 bases fit TRBD2. This CDR3 is 17 amino acids long. Per the germline V gene, CDR1 is MGHRA and CDR2 is YSYEKL. J was trimmed by 3 bases and V by 4 bases; bases with no gene match: 15. The CDR3, as DNA: TGCGCCAGCAGCCCCAAGACGGTCCTAGCGGAGGGCTACGAGCAGTACTTC. This codes for CASSPKTVLAEGYEQYF.

CDR3 DNA: TGTGCCAGCAGAACAACGTTAGCTACAATTCGCACTGAAGCTTTCTTT. This encodes CASRTTLATIRTEAFF. J is TRBJ1-1 and V is TRBV21-1. TRBV21-1 is a known pseudogene. CDR3 length equals 16 residues.

The CDR3 reads CASSLRQFNTEAFF. The CDR3 DNA reads TGTGCCAGCAGCTTGAGACAGTTTAACACTGAAGCTTTCTTT. The genes are TRBV4-2 and TRBJ1-1; D might be TRBD1 (5 bases). The V gene's germline CDR1 is LGHNA and CDR2 YNFKEQ. V lost 5 bases and J 2 bases, leaving 12 bases between the germline ends. This CDR3 has 14 residues.

This chain joins TRBV28 and TRBJ2-7; 9 positions agree with TRBD2. The germline gives CDR1 MDHEN, CDR2 SYDVKM. CDR3 size: 18 residues. The V gene end was trimmed by 5 bases and the J gene end by 4 bases; junction bases not matched to a gene: 18. The CDR3 reads CASSPPPRREGRKYEQYF. The CDR3 DNA is TGTGCCAGCAGTCCACCACCCCGGCGGGAGGGCCGAAAATACGAGCAGTACTTC.

The chain employs TRBV4-2 and TRBJ2-1, with a weak D call TRBD1 (6 bases). The CDR3 is 15 amino acids. Germline CDR1 and CDR2: LGHNA and YNFKEQ. Trimming took off 4 bases at V and 2 bases at J, with 12 bases between the two ends. The CDR3 loop is CASSREQGPYNEQFF. The CDR3 nucleotides read TGTGCCAGCAGCCGAGAACAGGGTCCCTACAATGAGCAGTTCTTC.

V usage is TRBV4-1 and J usage is TRBJ2-7; possibly TRBD2 for D (5 bases). The CDR3 consists of 14 residues. Per the germline V gene, CDR1 is MGHRA and CDR2 is YSYEKL. Trimming pared 4 bases from V and 5 bases from J, leaving 15 bases between. The CDR3 coding sequence is TGCGCCAGCAGCCTCACGGAACTCGGGGACGAGCAGTACTTC. This codes for CASSLTELGDEQYF.

In this sample, this clone turned up a few times. The V gene is TRBV19, the J gene TRBJ2-7, with 8 bases matching TRBD2. The germline CDR1 and CDR2 sequences are LNHDA and SQIVND (reference sequence). The CDR3 loop spans 14 amino acids. V was pared by 3 bases and J by 4 bases, with 5 bases of the junction left unmatched. In DNA, the CDR3 is TGTGCCAGTAGTATGGCGGGAGGTCTATACGAGCAGTACTTC. Translated: CASSMAGGLYEQYF.

This clone occurred a few times. The chain combines TRBV25-1 with TRBJ1-1; 7 bases match TRBD1. This CDR3 region has 12 residues. The junction had 3 bases not matched to a gene; V was cut back by 10 bases and J by 1 base. Germline CDR1 reads MGHDK; CDR2 reads SYGVNS. The CDR3 is CATRTGNTEAFF. In DNA, the CDR3 is TGTGCCACCCGGACAGGGAACACTGAAGCTTTCTTT. Full variable domain (remainder filled in from reference TRBV25-1 and TRBJ1-1): EADIYQTPRYLVIGTGKKITLECSQTMGHDKMYWYQQDPGMELHLIHYSYGVNSTEKGDLSSESTVSRIRTEHFPLTLESARPSHTSQYLCATRTGNTEAFFGQGTRLTVV.

V usage is TRBV6-5 and J usage is TRBJ2-5; D is perhaps TRBD1 or TRBD2 (7 bases each). The CDR3 consists of 14 residues. Deletions cut 4 bases from V and 5 bases from J, with 14 bases between. Germline CDR1 is MNHEY and CDR2 is SVGAGI. CDR3 coding DNA: TGTGCCAGCAGTTTAGCAGGGGGGGTGGAGACCCAGTACTTC. It translates to CASSLAGGVETQYF.

V gene TRBV6-5 combines with J gene TRBJ2-5; perhaps D is TRBD1 or TRBD2 (6 bases each). The J call may be mistaken, given a closer DNA end match to TRBJ2-7. Germline CDR1 and CDR2: MNHEY and SVGAGI. This CDR3 region has 16 residues. The CDR3 bases are TGTGCCAGCAGTTACTCGAGGGGGGTCTTGTCCTACGAGCAGTACTTC. It is translated as CASSYSRGVLSYEQYF.

This clone was seen a handful of times. The chain has TRBV6-5 and TRBJ2-7, with D perhaps being TRBD1 or TRBD2 (5 bases each). The CDR3 has 12 residues. Trimming took off 8 bases at V and 2 bases at J, with 10 bases between the two ends. Germline lookup yields CDR1 MNHEY and CDR2 SVGAGI. The CDR3 DNA follows: TGTGCCAGCGGGGACCCACCCTACGAGCAGTACTTC. Its protein product is CASGDPPYEQYF.

This clone was found a few times. DNA for the CDR3: TGCGCCAGCAGGGTCTCTGGAAACACCATATATTTT. It codes for CASRVSGNTIYF. J is TRBJ1-3 and V is TRBV10-2; unclear D gene. V lost 6 bases to trimming and J lost 0 bases, with 3 bases between them. CDR3 length: 12 amino acids. Germline V gene data show CDR1 as WSHSY and CDR2 as SAAADI.

V gene TRBV2 combines with J gene TRBJ1-2, with D maybe TRBD1 (5 bases). Trimming took 6 bases from V and 7 from J, leaving 18 bases between them. The CDR3 has 14 amino acids. Per germline, CDR1 SNHLY and CDR2 FYNNEI. CDR3 nucleotide sequence: TGTGCCAGCAGGCCGTGGGGGGACCCGGGTGGCTACACCTTC. It codes for CASRPWGDPGGYTF.

This sequence joins TRBV18 and TRBJ1-1; D remains unclear. The germline V gene encodes CDR1 KGHSH and CDR2 LQKENI. This CDR3 spans 14 amino acids. V was trimmed by 3 bases and J by 1 base, leaving 9 bases between them. The CDR3 spells CASSPGGGNTEAFF. Here the CDR3 DNA reads TGTGCCAGCTCACCGGGAGGAGGGAACACTGAAGCTTTCTTT.

The genes are TRBV7-9 and TRBJ2-3; 12 bases align to TRBD2. There are 16 residues in the CDR3. V gave up 4 bases and J gave up 5 bases; unmatched junction bases: 7. Germline V gives CDR1 SEHNR, CDR2 FQNEAQ (reference sequence). CDR3 residues: CASSSASGRAIDTQYF. Written as DNA, the CDR3 is TGTGCCAGCAGCTCGGCTAGCGGGAGGGCCATAGATACGCAGTATTTT.

The CDR3, as DNA: TGTGCCAGCAGCGTGAGAGGGGGATTGTACACTGAAGCTTTCTTT. The encoded protein is CASSVRGGLYTEAFF. This chain uses TRBV5-4 with TRBJ1-1; D might be TRBD1 (6 bases). The CDR3 has 15 residues. Between the trimmed V and J ends, which lost 4 bases and 3 bases, there was a span of 16 bases. The germline V gene has CDR1 SGHNT and CDR2 YYREEE (reference sequence).